These 29 T cell receptor beta chains originate from one sample sequenced in a study of T cell responses to AZD1222 COVID-19 vaccine. This table comes from immunoSEQ multiplex PCR, and its TCRdb copy is limited to in-frame clones, with some not included. The table includes about 210,000 clones, over 80% detected once. The sequences come from peripheral blood, collected on day 0 of AZD1222 vaccination. These receptors came from an adult in good health.

V gene TRBV7-9 combines with J gene TRBJ1-4; no clear D. In germline, CDR1 is SEHNR, CDR2 FQNEAQ (reference sequence). The CDR3 contains 14 residues. V lost 5 bases and J 8 bases, leaving 15 bases between the germline ends. DNA for the CDR3: TGTGCCAGCAGCCGCGGGCCATTAACCGAAAAACTGTTTTTT. It codes for CASSRGPLTEKLFF.

In DNA form, the CDR3 reads TGTGCCAGCAGTTACTCGGGGGGAGGTTGGACTGAAGCTTTCTTT. Translating it yields CASSYSGGGWTEAFF. The chain recombines TRBV6-5 with TRBJ1-1; a weak D match, TRBD1 (5 bases). Germline V gene lookup returns CDR1 MNHEY and CDR2 SVGAGI. V shed 0 bases and J shed 5 bases, with 13 bases lying between them. The CDR3 loop spans 15 amino acids.

This rearrangement joins TRBV30 to TRBJ2-7; D unclear. Between the trimmed V and J ends, which lost 5 bases and 2 bases, there was a span of 19 bases. This CDR3 has 15 residues. Germline CDR1 is GTSNPN and CDR2 is SVGIG (reference sequence). CDR3 sequence (DNA): TGTGCCTGGGACCCGGCGAGGAGTGCGGCCTACGAGCAGTACTTC. Residues: CAWDPARSAAYEQYF.

The V gene is TRBV19, the J gene TRBJ1-2, with D uncertain. In germline, CDR1 is LNHDA, CDR2 SQIVND (reference sequence). The ends were cut back, 1 base at V and 0 bases at J, with 9 bases in the middle. The CDR3 has 15 residues. The DNA for the CDR3 is TGTGCCAGTAGTATAGGCCCAGGCGCTAACTATGGCTACACCTTC. It codes for CASSIGPGANYGYTF.

The CDR3: CASSEHGNSPLHF. DNA for the CDR3: TGCGCCAGCAGCGAGCACGGCAATTCACCCCTCCACTTT. The chain has TRBV10-1 and TRBJ1-6; no clear D gene. Between the trimmed V and J ends, which lost 6 bases and 7 bases, there was a span of 10 bases. Germline values: CDR1 WNHNN, CDR2 SYGVQD (reference sequence). The CDR3 is made up of 13 amino acids.

The J gene is TRBJ1-2, the V gene TRBV12-2. TRBV12-2 is listed as a pseudogene. The CDR3 loop spans 15 amino acids. CDR3 in DNA: TGTGCAAGTCGCTCGGGCAGACCCGCATGCTATGGCTACACCTTC. Amino acids: CASRSGRPACYGYTF.

The V and J genes are TRBV11-2 and TRBJ1-1, with 10 bases that match TRBD1. V shed 5 bases, J shed 2 bases, and the junction held 5 bases outside the gene matches. The CDR3 is 15 amino acids. Germline assignment: CDR1 SGHAT and CDR2 FQNNGV. This chain's CDR3 is CASSRRDRGNTEAFF. CDR3 DNA: TGTGCCAGCAGCCGCCGGGACAGGGGTAACACTGAAGCTTTCTTT.

The gene calls are TRBV7-2 and TRBJ1-2; 12 bases agree with TRBD1. Germline assignment: CDR1 SGHTA and CDR2 FQGNSA. There are 13 residues in the CDR3. V dropped 6 bases and J dropped 7; count of bases not matched to a gene: 3. CDR3 loop: CASRGTGGFGYTF. The CDR3 DNA sequence: TGTGCCAGCAGAGGGACAGGGGGCTTTGGCTACACCTTC.

V usage is TRBV11-2 and J usage is TRBJ1-2, with D hard to call. This CDR3 has 15 residues. Germline values: CDR1 SGHAT, CDR2 FQNNGV. The V gene lost 0 bases and the J gene lost 3 bases, with 11 bases spanning the gap. CDR3 amino acids: CASSLDPAAHYGYTF. Written as DNA, the CDR3 is TGTGCCAGCAGCTTAGATCCCGCAGCGCACTATGGCTACACCTTC.

The gene calls are TRBV2 and TRBJ2-7, with D perhaps given as TRBD1 or TRBD2 (5 bases each). Trimming removed 3 bases at V and 2 bases at J, with 11 bases between. Germline V gene lookup returns CDR1 SNHLY and CDR2 FYNNEI. This CDR3 has 14 residues. In nucleotides, the CDR3 is TGTGCCAGCAGTGACTTGGGACCAACCTACGAGCAGTACTTC. It yields the protein CASSDLGPTYEQYF.

The rearrangement joins TRBV5-1 to TRBJ2-2, with D perhaps matching TRBD1 (6 bases). V lost 2 bases and J lost 4, with 18 bases in between. This CDR3 spans 17 amino acids. Germline CDR1 reads SGHRS; CDR2 reads YFSETQ. The CDR3 sequence: CASSFSPQGLGTGELFF. The CDR3 bases are TGCGCCAGCAGCTTTTCTCCTCAGGGGCTCGGCACCGGGGAGCTGTTTTTT.

The chain combines TRBV7-8 with TRBJ1-3; a weak D match, TRBD1 (6 bases). The V end was cut by 5 bases, the J end by 3 bases, with 17 bases between. Germline V CDR1 and CDR2: SGHVS, FQNEAQ. The CDR3 runs 16 residues. As DNA, the CDR3 is TGTGCCAGCAGCATAAACTCCAGGGGAGTTGGAAACACCATATATTTT. Protein sequence: CASSINSRGVGNTIYF.

CDR3 sequence reads: CASGWGTDTQYF. In DNA form, the CDR3 reads TGTGCCAGCGGGTGGGGAACAGATACGCAGTATTTT. The genes are TRBV6-5 and TRBJ2-3; no firm D call. The CDR3 covers 12 residues. CDR1 and CDR2 (germline): MNHEY, SVGAGI. V was shortened by 8 bases and J by 3 bases, with 9 bases between the two germline ends.

The chain combines TRBV6-6 with TRBJ1-2; a possible D gene is TRBD1 (5 bases). The length of the CDR3 is 15 residues. Germline lookup yields CDR1 MNHNY and CDR2 SVGAGI (reference sequence). Deletions cut 2 bases from V and 1 base from J, with 11 bases between. This chain's CDR3 is CASSYNLGDNYGYTF. Written as DNA, the CDR3 is TGTGCCAGCAGTTACAACCTGGGGGATAACTATGGCTACACCTTC.

CDR3 loop: CASASAYGYTF. CDR3 bases: TGTGCCAGCGCCTCTGCCTATGGCTACACCTTC. V usage is TRBV12-3 or TRBV12-4 and J usage is TRBJ1-2; D gene ambiguous. The CDR3 contains 11 residues. V lost 8 bases and J lost 4, with 8 bases in between.

The genes are TRBV19 and TRBJ2-7; D may match TRBD1 or TRBD2 (5 bases each). This CDR3 is 11 amino acids long. Germline V gene sequence: CDR1 LNHDA, CDR2 SQIVND (reference sequence). V shed 4 bases and J shed 4 bases, with 5 bases lying between them. The CDR3 DNA reads TGTGCCAGTAGTAGGGGGTACGAGCAGTACTTC. This sequence encodes CASSRGYEQYF.

The chain carries TRBV9 and TRBJ1-3, with D maybe TRBD1 (5 bases). Between the trimmed V and J ends, which lost 4 bases and 9 bases, there was a span of 14 bases. The CDR3 contains 13 residues. Germline loops: CDR1 SGDLS, CDR2 YYNGEE. The CDR3 coding sequence is TGTGCCAGCAGCCCGGCACAGGCTATCACCATATATTTT. Protein: CASSPAQAITIYF.

The chain uses TRBV3-1 (or the pseudogene TRBV3-2) and TRBJ2-5; TRBD2 might be the D (7 bases). The germline gives CDR1 LGHDT, CDR2 YNNKEL (reference sequence). CDR3 length: 14 amino acids. V was trimmed by 10 bases and J by 4 bases, leaving 19 bases between them. In DNA, the CDR3 is TGTGCCACCAGACCCGGAGGGGGGGTAGAGACCCAGTACTTC. Its translation is CATRPGGGVETQYF.

This clone has just one count. The chain uses TRBV7-6 and TRBJ2-1, with 11 nucleotides matching TRBD2. The ends lost 5 bases at V and 2 bases at J; junction bases unmatched: 11. This CDR3 has 18 amino acids. Germline V gene sequence: CDR1 SGHVS, CDR2 FNYEAQ. The chain's CDR3 is CASSLPPSGGRTYNEQFF. CDR3 bases: TGTGCCAGCAGCCTGCCCCCTAGCGGGGGGCGGACCTACAATGAGCAGTTCTTC.

The genes are TRBV18 and TRBJ2-7; D possibly uses TRBD1 or TRBD2 (5 bases each). The CDR3 is made up of 12 amino acids. The ends were cut back, 6 bases at V and 6 bases at J, with 12 bases in the middle. The germline V gene encodes CDR1 KGHSH and CDR2 LQKENI. In DNA form, the CDR3 reads TGTGCCAGCTCGCCCGCTGGGGGCGAGCAGTACTTC. It is translated as CASSPAGGEQYF.

This rearrangement joins TRBV10-3 to TRBJ1-3; D possibly corresponds to TRBD1 (5 bases). Germline CDR1 ENHRY, CDR2 SYGVKD. V dropped 3 bases and J dropped 0 bases, with 9 bases sitting between them. There are 15 residues in the CDR3. CDR3 sequence: CAISDSGSSGNTIYF. The CDR3 nucleotides are TGTGCCATCAGTGACTCAGGGAGCTCTGGAAACACCATATATTTT.

This clone came up once. CDR3 sequence: CASTLTGGGTEAFF. As DNA, the CDR3 is TGTGCCAGCACCCTTACAGGGGGGGGCACTGAAGCTTTCTTT. The rearrangement links TRBV6-5 to TRBJ1-1; 8 positions agree with TRBD1. The CDR3 has 14 amino acids. V was clipped by 7 bases and J by 4 bases; unmatched bases: 8. CDR1 and CDR2 (germline): MNHEY, SVGAGI.

The rearrangement uses TRBV3-1 (or the pseudogene TRBV3-2) and TRBJ1-2; 8 bases agree with TRBD1. The CDR3 is made up of 14 amino acids. Germline values: CDR1 LGHDT, CDR2 YNNKEL (reference sequence). V shed 1 base and J 7 bases; nucleotides not matched to a gene: 5. Written as DNA, the CDR3 is TGTGCCAGCAGCCAAGTGGACAGGGTTGCTGGCTACACCTTC. It is translated as CASSQVDRVAGYTF.

This clone has a single count. The gene calls are TRBV7-3 and TRBJ2-1; D is possibly TRBD1 (7 bases). In germline, CDR1 is SGHTA, CDR2 FQGTGA. This CDR3 has 13 amino acids. The V end was cut by 6 bases, the J end by 9 bases, with 15 bases between. The chain's CDR3 is CASRQGGRGEQFF. CDR3 DNA: TGTGCCAGCAGGCAGGGGGGTCGTGGTGAGCAGTTCTTC.

The genes are TRBV6-1 and TRBJ1-2; D unresolved. This CDR3 region has 18 residues. The germline V gene encodes CDR1 MNHNS and CDR2 SASEGT. V lost 1 base and J 1 base, leaving 19 bases between the germline ends. Here the CDR3 DNA reads TGTGCCAGCAGTGAAGGAAGAAAAAAACAGTATATTAACTATGGCTACACCTTC. It codes for CASSEGRKKQYINYGYTF.

The V and J genes are TRBV3-1 (or the pseudogene TRBV3-2) and TRBJ1-1; D is ambiguous. V lost 4 bases, J lost 0 bases, and 9 bases lay in between. CDR1 is LGHDT and CDR2 is YNNKEL in the germline V gene (reference sequence). The CDR3 sequence is 14 residues long. The CDR3 is CASSPTHLNTEAFF. CDR3 nucleotide sequence: TGTGCCAGCAGCCCTACCCATTTGAACACTGAAGCTTTCTTT.

The chain links TRBV3-1 (or the pseudogene TRBV3-2) to TRBJ1-3, with D hard to call. Germline V lookup: CDR1 LGHDT, CDR2 YNNKEL (reference sequence). Deletions cut 0 bases from V and 5 bases from J, with 11 bases between. This CDR3 has 15 amino acids. The CDR3 region has the DNA TGTGCCAGCAGCCAAGATCAGTACAGCAGAAACACCATATATTTT. It translates to CASSQDQYSRNTIYF.

CDR3 in DNA: TGTGCCAGCAGCTTCGCTTCGGACGGGGAAAAACTGTTTTTT. As protein: CASSFASDGEKLFF. J is TRBJ1-4 and V is TRBV7-9; D is uncertain. The CDR3 loop spans 14 amino acids. Germline V gene sequence: CDR1 SEHNR, CDR2 FQNEAQ (reference sequence). Trimming pared 3 bases from V and 8 bases from J, leaving 13 bases between.

This clone showed up just once. V gene TRBV3-1 (or the pseudogene TRBV3-2) combines with J gene TRBJ2-3, with D unclear. This CDR3 region has 15 residues. Germline V CDR1 and CDR2: LGHDT, YNNKEL (reference sequence). The ends were cut back, 0 bases at V and 2 bases at J, with 9 bases in the middle. The CDR3 loop reads CASSQEGGYTDTQYF. The DNA for the CDR3 is TGTGCCAGCAGCCAAGAGGGCGGTTACACAGATACGCAGTATTTT.